These 28 T cell receptor beta chains originate from one sample sequenced in a study of CD8+CD57+ T cells in acquired aplastic anemia (dated by TCRdb to 2017 to 2018). The run used an Illumina HiSeq 2000. Genomic DNA was used as template for profiling of TCR beta VDJ combinations and CDR3 sequences. TCRdb reworked the public reads: Q25 trimming with fastp, MiXCR clone assembly, productive beta chains retained. Every CDR3 protein is listed once, alongside the most common genes and DNA of its rows. The sample table records approximately 150,000 distinct CDR3 sequences; around half of these occur just once. Jointly, the top ten make up about 1.2% of the sample. Patients chosen for sequencing had shown expansion of CD8+CD57+ cells by flow cytometry. The sequenced sample was sorted CD4+, CD8+, or CD8+CD57+ T cells (not recorded which) from PBMCs. These receptors all come from a human donor with aplastic anemia.

This clonotype has at least ten counts. The rearrangement joins TRBV5-1 to TRBJ2-7; TRBD1 or TRBD2 may be the D gene (5 bases each). Trimming removed 7 bases from V and 1 base from J, with 18 bases in between. The CDR3 length is 15 residues. CDR1 and CDR2 (germline): SGHRS, YFSETQ. The CDR3 loop reads CASSWQGVGSYEQYF. DNA of the CDR3: TGCGCCAGCTCTTGGCAGGGAGTCGGATCCTACGAGCAGTACTTC.

This sequence joins TRBV11-2 and TRBJ2-7; D is undetermined. The CDR3 covers 17 residues. CDR1 is SGHAT, CDR2 FQNNGV, per germline. V was trimmed by 2 bases and J by 0 bases, leaving 17 bases between them. The CDR3 sequence is CASSLSLVVQSSYEQYF. The CDR3 DNA sequence: TGTGCCAGCAGCTTATCCTTGGTGGTACAAAGCTCCTACGAGCAGTACTTC.

As to this clonotype: Sequence at one end of the junction differs from germline and may be a read error. The CDR3 is CASSYQLAGLDGELFF. CDR3 bases: TGTGCCAGCAGTTACCAACTAGCGGGGCTCGACGGGGAGCTGTTTTTT. This sequence joins TRBV10-3 and TRBJ2-2; 10 nucleotides agree with TRBD2. The CDR3 totals 16 residues. Looked up from germline, CDR1 is ENHRY and CDR2 is SYGVKD.

The genes are TRBV4-3 and TRBJ1-2; D unresolved. Germline V gene sequence: CDR1 LGHNA, CDR2 YSLEER. This CDR3 is 16 amino acids long. V gave up 1 base and J gave up 0 bases, with 12 bases separating them. The CDR3: CASSQGPRSSNYGYTF. In DNA, the CDR3 is TGCGCCAGCAGCCAAGGTCCTCGATCTTCTAACTATGGCTACACCTTC.

The V gene is TRBV7-2, the J gene TRBJ1-4, with no clear D. The CDR3 is 12 amino acids. Trimming pared 5 bases from V and 10 bases from J, leaving 11 bases between. Germline values: CDR1 SGHTA, CDR2 FQGNSA. As DNA, the CDR3 is TGTGCCAGCAGCCACCCCGAGGGAAAACTGTTTTTT. Translation gives CASSHPEGKLFF. Drawing the rest from reference TRBV7-2 and TRBJ1-4, the complete variable domain is GAGVSQSPSNKVTEKGKDVELRCDPISGHTALYWYRQSLGQGLEFLIYFQGNSAPDKSGLPSDRFSAERTGGSVSTLTIQRTQQEDSAVYLCASSHPEGKLFFGSGTQLSVL.

This clonotype was recorded many times. V and J are TRBV7-9 and TRBJ2-7; 7 bases align to TRBD1. V trimming: 4 bases; J trimming: 3 bases; junction bases outside the gene matches: 12. CDR1 and CDR2 (germline): SEHNR, FQNEAQ (reference sequence). The CDR3 runs 16 residues. CDR3 in DNA: TGTGCCAGCAGCTATCTACAGGGGAAATTAGACTACGAGCAGTACTTC. Residues: CASSYLQGKLDYEQYF.

The chain uses TRBV15 and TRBJ2-1; no clear D gene. V dropped 0 bases and J dropped 8 bases, with 17 bases sitting between them. This CDR3 comprises 16 residues. CDR1 and CDR2 (germline): LNHNV, YYDKDF (reference sequence). CDR3 coding DNA: TGTGCCACCAGCAGAGAAAAGACACTAAGGCCACATGAGCAGTTCTTC. It is translated as CATSREKTLRPHEQFF. Supplemented by reference TRBV15 and TRBJ2-1, the full variable domain reads DAMVIQNPRYQVTQFGKPVTLSCSQTLNHNVMYWYQQKSSQAPKLLFHYYDKDFNNEADTPDNFQSRRPNTSFCFLDIRSPGLGDTAMYLCATSREKTLRPHEQFFGPGTRLTVL.

The V call is TRBV15, the J call TRBJ1-1; a possible D gene is TRBD1 (5 bases). The CDR3 is 15 amino acids. The V gene's germline CDR1 is LNHNV and CDR2 YYDKDF (reference sequence). The V gene lost 1 base and the J gene lost 2 bases, with 11 bases spanning the gap. The CDR3 here is CATSRGGTGNTEAFF. The CDR3 coding sequence is TGTGCCACCAGCAGAGGGGGGACGGGTAACACTGAAGCTTTCTTT.

The CDR3 spells CATTPGTNTGELFF. The CDR3 DNA reads as TGTGCCACCACACCCGGGACAAACACCGGGGAGCTGTTTTTT. The chain links TRBV24-1 to TRBJ2-2, with D maybe TRBD1 (6 bases). Germline V gene sequence: CDR1 KGHDR, CDR2 SFDVKD. V gave up 8 bases and J gave up 2 bases, with 11 bases separating them. CDR3 length: 14 residues.

The chain links TRBV2 to TRBJ2-2; TRBD1 aligns across 10 bases. V dropped 6 bases and J dropped 3; count of bases not matched to a gene: 1. The CDR3 totals 14 residues. The germline CDR1 and CDR2 sequences are SNHLY and FYNNEI. CDR3 sequence: CASRDRGDTGELFF. The CDR3 DNA follows: TGTGCCAGCAGGGACAGGGGGGACACCGGGGAGCTGTTTTTT.

The chain employs TRBV19 and TRBJ1-6, with 8 bases aligning to TRBD1. This CDR3 contains 14 residues. After removal of 5 bases from V and 9 bases from J, the junction contained 6 bases not matched to a gene. The V gene's germline CDR1 is LNHDA and CDR2 SQIVND (reference sequence). The CDR3 loop is CASSDTGGGSPLHF. CDR3 DNA sequence: TGTGCCAGTAGTGATACAGGGGGGGGTTCACCCCTCCACTTT.

V usage is TRBV10-3 and J usage is TRBJ2-1; weak D call: TRBD1 (5 bases). Trimming took 10 bases from V and 7 from J, leaving 17 bases between them. The CDR3 has 13 residues. Germline V CDR1 and CDR2: ENHRY, SYGVKD. DNA for the CDR3: TGTGCCAGCACCCCAGCCCAGGGTAATGAGCAGTTCTTC. Translation gives CASTPAQGNEQFF.

A word on this clonotype: With a much larger clone just one base away, this may be a read error. In nucleotides, the CDR3 is TGTGCCAGCAGCCGGACAGGGGGGAATGGAAAACTGTTTTTT. Translated: CASSRTGGNGKLFF. The chain uses TRBV7-8 and TRBJ1-4, with 10 bases fitting TRBD1. Germline values: CDR1 SGHVS, CDR2 FQNEAQ. The CDR3 loop spans 14 amino acids.

The chain has TRBV7-8 and TRBJ2-5, with TRBD1 matching 8 bases. This CDR3 contains 16 residues. The V gene's germline CDR1 is SGHVS and CDR2 FQNEAQ. The V gene end was trimmed by 5 bases and the J gene end by 1 base; junction bases not matched to a gene: 9. The CDR3 protein is CASSVRTGLLQETQYF. In nucleotides, the CDR3 is TGTGCCAGCAGCGTTAGGACAGGGTTGCTCCAAGAGACCCAGTACTTC.

This clonotype was recorded at least ten times. The chain combines TRBV5-1 with TRBJ2-5; 7 bases fit TRBD1. J was trimmed by 2 bases and V by 5 bases; bases with no gene match: 9. Germline V gene data show CDR1 as SGHRS and CDR2 as YFSETQ. The CDR3 is 15 residues long. CDR3 in amino acids: CASSSHPGQQETQYF. CDR3 nucleotides: TGCGCCAGCAGTTCACACCCGGGACAGCAAGAGACCCAGTACTTC.

This clonotype was picked up a small number of times. The junction shows a germline mismatch at one end, possibly a read error. The chain is built from TRBV19 and TRBJ1-4, with D unresolved. Germline V gene data show CDR1 as LNHDA and CDR2 as SQIVND (reference sequence). The CDR3 is 15 residues long. Here the CDR3 DNA reads TGTGCCAGTAGTGGCCCCCCTGCAACTAATGAAAAACTGTCTTTT. This gives the protein CASSGPPATNEKLSF.

This clonotype was counted ten times or more. The V call is TRBV15, the J call TRBJ2-1, with D maybe TRBD1 (6 bases). V was pared by 1 base and J by 4 bases, with 8 bases between. CDR1 LNHNV and CDR2 YYDKDF come from the germline V gene (reference sequence). There are 14 residues in the CDR3. The CDR3 here is CATSRGTAYNEQFF. The DNA for the CDR3 is TGTGCCACCAGCAGAGGGACAGCTTACAATGAGCAGTTCTTC.

This chain connects TRBV20-1 to TRBJ1-5; the D gene is possibly TRBD1 (6 bases). Trimming took off 4 bases at V and 0 bases at J, with 13 bases between the two ends. From germline, CDR1 is DFQATT and CDR2 SNEGSKA (reference sequence). This CDR3 has 15 residues. This CDR3 reads CSATTGTRSNQPQHF. The CDR3 DNA reads TGCAGTGCTACTACCGGGACACGTAGCAATCAGCCCCAGCATTTT.

The rearrangement links TRBV2 to TRBJ2-5; D remains ambiguous. Germline V lookup: CDR1 SNHLY, CDR2 FYNNEI. The CDR3 loop spans 10 amino acids. The V end was cut by 6 bases, the J end by 6 bases, with 5 bases between. CDR3 sequence: CASRGKTQYF. The DNA of the CDR3 is TGTGCCAGCAGGGGGAAGACCCAGTACTTC. The variable domain in full, with the rest retrieved from reference TRBV2 and TRBJ2-5, is EPEVTQTPSHQVTQMGQEVILRCVPISNHLYFYWYRQILGQKVEFLVSFYNNEISEKSEIFDDQFSVERPDGSNFTLKIRSTKLEDSAMYFCASRGKTQYFGPGTRLLVL.

About this clonotype itself: This likely comes from a read error, as the CDR3 has no conserved phenylalanine or tryptophan at its end. V usage is TRBV13 and J usage is TRBJ1-1; D is unresolved. The V end was cut by 5 bases, the J end by 5 bases, with 15 bases between. The CDR3 sequence is 14 residues long. Looked up from germline, CDR1 is PRHDT and CDR2 is FYEKMQ (reference sequence). This chain's CDR3 is CASSHKLGGTEAFY. CDR3 in DNA: TGTGCCAGCAGCCATAAGTTGGGAGGGACTGAAGCTTTCTAT.

This clonotype showed up many times. The CDR3 DNA reads as TGTGCCAGCAGACCGGGACATTCGAACACCGGGGAGCTGTTTTTT. It yields the protein CASRPGHSNTGELFF. J is TRBJ2-2 and V is TRBV2; tentatively, D is TRBD1 (6 bases). This CDR3 region has 15 residues. Germline CDR1 reads SNHLY; CDR2 reads FYNNEI. V lost 6 bases, J lost 0 bases, and 11 bases lay in between.

This clonotype occurred once. The V and J genes are TRBV15 and TRBJ2-3, with D unclear. Germline V lookup: CDR1 LNHNV, CDR2 YYDKDF (reference sequence). With 1 base removed from V and 5 bases from J, the gap between germline ends came to 13 bases. This CDR3 is built from 15 residues. CDR3 amino acids: CATSRVSTSKDTQYF. In DNA form, the CDR3 reads TGTGCCACCAGCAGAGTCAGCACTTCGAAAGATACGCAGTATTTT.

As regards this clonotype: The junction departs from germline at one end; a sequencing error may be responsible. The chain has TRBV20-1 and TRBJ2-3; 7 nucleotides align to TRBD2. Per the germline V gene, CDR1 is DFQATT and CDR2 is SNEGSKA (reference sequence). The CDR3 consists of 14 residues. CDR3 region: CSASTGGSWDTQYF. As DNA, the CDR3 is TGCAGTGCTAGTACGGGAGGCTCGTGGGATACACAGTATTTT.

This clonotype showed up just a few times. This chain links TRBV7-8 with TRBJ2-7; TRBD1 might be the D (5 bases). Germline-derived CDR1 and CDR2 are SGHVS and FQNEAQ. V was clipped by 5 bases and J by 2 bases, with 7 bases between them. The CDR3 sequence is 12 residues long. The CDR3 loop is CASSVRAYEQYF. CDR3 nucleotides: TGTGCCAGCAGCGTCAGGGCCTACGAGCAGTACTTC.

The chain joins TRBV4-2 to TRBJ2-1, with 12 nucleotides matching TRBD1. Unmatched junction bases numbered 11, after V lost 3 bases and J lost 5 bases. The CDR3 consists of 18 residues. The germline V gene encodes CDR1 LGHNA and CDR2 YNFKEQ. The CDR3 bases are TGTGCCAGCAGCCAGGCCAGGGCCGGGACAGGGGGCCACAATGAGCAGTTCTTC. Protein sequence: CASSQARAGTGGHNEQFF.

V usage is TRBV4-2 and J usage is TRBJ1-4; D not resolved. Germline-derived CDR1 and CDR2 are LGHNA and YNFKEQ. The CDR3 runs 17 residues. The V and J ends lost 0 bases and 0 bases respectively, with 11 bases between them. The CDR3 loop reads CASSQDTSWTTNEKLFF. The DNA of the CDR3 is TGTGCCAGCAGCCAAGACACCTCTTGGACAACTAATGAAAAACTGTTTTTT.

This clonotype is medium-sized within its sample. CDR3 in DNA: TGTGCCAGCAGTGAAGCGAGAGACAGGGAAGGCGGCTACACCTTC. It encodes CASSEARDREGGYTF. This rearrangement joins TRBV2 to TRBJ1-2; the match to TRBD1 covers 7 bases. CDR1 SNHLY and CDR2 FYNNEI come from the germline V gene. V shed 0 bases and J 8 bases; nucleotides not matched to a gene: 9. The CDR3 runs 15 residues.

The J gene is TRBJ1-4, the V gene TRBV24-1; unclear D gene. The germline V gene has CDR1 KGHDR and CDR2 SFDVKD. CDR3 length: 15 residues. Trimming removed 4 bases at V and 0 bases at J, with 8 bases between. The CDR3 is CATSDLTATNEKLFF. The DNA for the CDR3 is TGTGCCACCAGTGACCTGACTGCAACTAATGAAAAACTGTTTTTT.